Shown below are 14 T cell receptor beta chains from a single sample sequenced in a study of blood T cell repertoires in COVID-19. Only in-frame clones appear in the TCRdb table, and some are missing; sequencing was by immunoSEQ multiplex PCR. The sample includes 100,000 to 150,000 clones, 55% to 75% seen only once; the top ten take approximately 2%. Sequences were obtained from peripheral blood. These receptors all come from a woman aged 70-85 years with acute or convalescent COVID-19.

The chain combines TRBV19 with TRBJ2-1, with 9 bases identical to TRBD1. The length of the CDR3 is 15 residues. V shed 4 bases and J 7 bases; nucleotides not matched to a gene: 8. Germline V gives CDR1 LNHDA, CDR2 SQIVND (reference sequence). As DNA, the CDR3 is TGTGCCAGTAGTAGGGGCCGACAGGGGGTTAATGAGCAGTTCTTC. Translated: CASSRGRQGVNEQFF.

In this sample, this clone turned up once. The rearrangement links TRBV7-9 to TRBJ1-2; D not certain. Per the germline V gene, CDR1 is SEHNR and CDR2 is FQNEAQ (reference sequence). This CDR3 contains 14 residues. Trimming shortened V by 2 bases and J by 4 bases, and 11 bases separated the two germline ends. The CDR3 loop is CASSLIRSTYGYTF. The CDR3 coding sequence is TGTGCCAGCAGCTTAATCAGGTCTACCTATGGCTACACCTTC.

This clone was detected ten times or more. V is TRBV27 and J is TRBJ1-2; 8 nucleotides align to TRBD1. This CDR3 is built from 13 residues. Looked up from germline, CDR1 is MNHEY and CDR2 is SMNVEV (reference sequence). V trimming: 4 bases; J trimming: 8 bases; junction bases outside the gene matches: 6. The CDR3 reads CASSSQGADGYTF. CDR3 in DNA: TGTGCCAGCAGTTCGCAGGGGGCGGACGGCTACACCTTC.

The chain is built from TRBV5-4 and TRBJ2-1; perhaps TRBD2 as D (6 bases). V was pared by 4 bases and J by 7 bases, with 15 bases between. Germline V gene sequence: CDR1 SGHNT, CDR2 YYREEE (reference sequence). This CDR3 spans 14 amino acids. The CDR3 spells CASSPRDSTNEQFF. CDR3 sequence (DNA): TGTGCCAGCAGCCCCCGGGACTCAACTAATGAGCAGTTCTTC.

In regard to this clone: One junction end disagrees with the germline gene, perhaps due to a read error. J is TRBJ2-4 and V is TRBV6-2 or TRBV6-3; weak D call: TRBD2 (5 bases). In germline, CDR1 is MNHEY, CDR2 SVGEGT. CDR3 length: 18 residues. CDR3 protein: CASSYSQDRAEAKNIQYF. The CDR3 DNA reads as TGTGCCAGCAGCTACTCGCAGGATAGAGCGGAGGCCAAAAACATTCAGTACTTC.

This clone was picked up a small number of times. This rearrangement joins TRBV4-3 to TRBJ2-1, with 8 bases fitting TRBD1. The CDR3 consists of 16 residues. Germline loops: CDR1 LGHNA, CDR2 YSLEER. V gave up 1 base and J gave up 7 bases; unmatched junction bases: 9. The CDR3 loop is CASSQGAGTGRNEQFF. The CDR3 DNA follows: TGCGCCAGCAGCCAAGGAGCCGGGACAGGTCGAAATGAGCAGTTCTTC.

CDR3 protein: CASTGNTGELFF. DNA for the CDR3: TGTGCCAGCACAGGGAACACCGGGGAGCTGTTTTTT. V is TRBV3-1 (or the pseudogene TRBV3-2) and J is TRBJ2-2; D is undetermined. The length of the CDR3 is 12 residues. Germline V CDR1 and CDR2: LGHDT, YNNKEL (reference sequence). V gave up 7 bases and J gave up 1 base, with 4 bases separating them.

The CDR3 loop reads CASSSGTGGGEQYF. In DNA, the CDR3 is TGCGCCAGCAGTTCCGGGACAGGGGGCGGCGAGCAGTACTTC. The genes are TRBV5-1 and TRBJ2-7; 12 bases fit TRBD1. The V and J ends lost 5 bases and 6 bases, in that order; junction bases with no gene match: 6. The CDR3 totals 14 residues. Germline V gene sequence: CDR1 SGHRS, CDR2 YFSETQ.

V usage is TRBV5-1 and J usage is TRBJ2-1; tentatively, D is TRBD1 (7 bases). Germline-derived CDR1 and CDR2 are SGHRS and YFSETQ. The CDR3 contains 15 residues. V dropped 0 bases and J dropped 4 bases, with 11 bases sitting between them. The CDR3 here is CASSLDSGGYNEQFF. Here the CDR3 DNA reads TGCGCCAGCAGCTTGGATTCAGGGGGGTACAATGAGCAGTTCTTC.

The chain uses TRBV6-2 or TRBV6-3 and TRBJ1-5; possible D gene TRBD1, 6 bases. Trimming pared 5 bases from V and 4 bases from J, leaving 15 bases between. Germline V CDR1 and CDR2: MNHEY, SVGEGT. The CDR3 is 15 residues long. This chain's CDR3 is CASSQGGLWNQPQHF. For the CDR3, the DNA is TGTGCCAGCAGTCAAGGGGGTCTTTGGAATCAGCCCCAGCATTTT.

The sample holds a few counts of this clone. V is TRBV4-2 and J is TRBJ2-7, with TRBD2 matching over 10 bases. The germline CDR1 and CDR2 sequences are LGHNA and YNFKEQ. CDR3 length equals 15 residues. The ends lost 2 bases at V and 3 bases at J; junction bases unmatched: 4. CDR3 residues: CASSQSEREGYEQYF. The CDR3 coding sequence is TGTGCCAGCAGCCAATCAGAGCGGGAGGGCTACGAGCAGTACTTC.

V usage is TRBV6-4 and J usage is TRBJ2-1, with a possible D match to TRBD2 (5 bases). Germline CDR1 and CDR2: MRHNA and SNTAGT. Trimming stripped 2 bases from V and 5 bases from J, with 10 bases between. CDR3 length equals 14 residues. The CDR3 nucleotides are TGTGCCAGCAGTGACGTGGGGAGTCACAATGAGCAGTTCTTC. Translation: CASSDVGSHNEQFF.

The chain carries TRBV7-8 and TRBJ1-2; 7 bases map to TRBD1. This CDR3 region has 13 residues. With V trimmed by 5 bases and J by 2 bases, 2 bases remained unmatched. Germline CDR1 and CDR2: SGHVS and FQNEAQ. As DNA, the CDR3 is TGTGCCAGCAGCCAGGGACAGAACTATGGCTACACCTTC. Translating it yields CASSQGQNYGYTF. The whole variable domain, remainder taken from reference TRBV7-8 and TRBJ1-2, is GAGVSQSPRYKVAKRGQDVALRCDPISGHVSLFWYQQALGQGPEFLTYFQNEAQLDKSGLPSDRFFAERPEGSVSTLKIQRTQQEDSAVYLCASSQGQNYGYTFGSGTRLTVV.

This clone was detected many times. The chain employs TRBV27 and TRBJ2-7; 11 nucleotides agree with TRBD1. Germline V gene lookup returns CDR1 MNHEY and CDR2 SMNVEV (reference sequence). This CDR3 contains 14 residues. V trimming: 6 bases; J trimming: 3 bases; junction bases outside the gene matches: 4. For the CDR3, the DNA is TGTGCCAGCAGGGCGGGACAGGGGGACTACGAGCAGTACTTC. Residues: CASRAGQGDYEQYF.